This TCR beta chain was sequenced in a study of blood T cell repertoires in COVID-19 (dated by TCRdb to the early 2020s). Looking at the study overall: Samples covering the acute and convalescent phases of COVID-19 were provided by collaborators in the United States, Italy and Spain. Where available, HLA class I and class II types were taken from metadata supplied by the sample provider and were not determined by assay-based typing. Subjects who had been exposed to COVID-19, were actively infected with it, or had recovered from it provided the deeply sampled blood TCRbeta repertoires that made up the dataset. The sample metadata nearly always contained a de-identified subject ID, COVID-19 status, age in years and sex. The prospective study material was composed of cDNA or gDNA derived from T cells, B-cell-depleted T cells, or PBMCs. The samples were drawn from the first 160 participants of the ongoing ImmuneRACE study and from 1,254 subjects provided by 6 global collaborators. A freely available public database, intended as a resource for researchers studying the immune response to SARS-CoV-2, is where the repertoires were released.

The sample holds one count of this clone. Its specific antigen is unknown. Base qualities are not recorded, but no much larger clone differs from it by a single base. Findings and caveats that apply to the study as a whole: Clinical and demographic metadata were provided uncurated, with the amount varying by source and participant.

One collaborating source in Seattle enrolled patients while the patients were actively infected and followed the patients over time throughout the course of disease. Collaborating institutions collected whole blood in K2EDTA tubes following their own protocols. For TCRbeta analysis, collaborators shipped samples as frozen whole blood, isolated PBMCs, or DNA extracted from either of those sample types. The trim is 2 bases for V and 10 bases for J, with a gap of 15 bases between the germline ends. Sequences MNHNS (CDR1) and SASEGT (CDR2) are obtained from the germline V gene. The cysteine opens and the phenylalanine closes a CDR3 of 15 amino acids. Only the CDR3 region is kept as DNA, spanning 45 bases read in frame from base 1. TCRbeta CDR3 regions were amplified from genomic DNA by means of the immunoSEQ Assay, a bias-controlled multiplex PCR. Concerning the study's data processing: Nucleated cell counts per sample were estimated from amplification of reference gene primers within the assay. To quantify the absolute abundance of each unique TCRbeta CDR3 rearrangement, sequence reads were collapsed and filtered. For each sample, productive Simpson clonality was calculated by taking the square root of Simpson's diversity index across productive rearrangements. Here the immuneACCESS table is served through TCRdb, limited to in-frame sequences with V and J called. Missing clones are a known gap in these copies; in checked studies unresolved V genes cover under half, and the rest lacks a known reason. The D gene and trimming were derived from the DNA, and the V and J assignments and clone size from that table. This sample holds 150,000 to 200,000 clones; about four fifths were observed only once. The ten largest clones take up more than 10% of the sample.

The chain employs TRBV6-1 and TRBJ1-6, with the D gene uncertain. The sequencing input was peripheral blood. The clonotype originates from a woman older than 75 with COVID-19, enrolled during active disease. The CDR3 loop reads CASSEYSKERSPLHF. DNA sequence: TGTGCCAGCAGTGAATACAGTAAAGAGCGGTCACCCCTCCACTTT.